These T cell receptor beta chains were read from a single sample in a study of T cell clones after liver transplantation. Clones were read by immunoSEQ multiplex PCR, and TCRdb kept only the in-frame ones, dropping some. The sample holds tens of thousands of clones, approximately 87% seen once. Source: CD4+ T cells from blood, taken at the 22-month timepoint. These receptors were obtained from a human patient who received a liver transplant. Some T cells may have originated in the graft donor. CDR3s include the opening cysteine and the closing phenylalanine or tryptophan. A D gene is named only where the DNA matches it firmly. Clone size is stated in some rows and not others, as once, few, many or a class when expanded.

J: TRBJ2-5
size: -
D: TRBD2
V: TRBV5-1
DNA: TGCGCCAGCAGCTTGGAAGCGGGAGTTGGCCAACAAGAGACCCAGTACTTC
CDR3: CASSLEAGVGQQETQYF

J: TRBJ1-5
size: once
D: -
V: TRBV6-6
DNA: TGTGCCAGCAGTTACTCTCAGGTCGGGGCGAATCAGCCCCAGCATTTT
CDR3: CASSYSQVGANQPQHF

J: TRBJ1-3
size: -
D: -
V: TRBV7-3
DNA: TGTGCCAGCAGCTTCGGCAACGGAAACACCATATATTTT
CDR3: CASSFGNGNTIYF

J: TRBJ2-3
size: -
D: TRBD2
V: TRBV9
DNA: TGTGCCAGCAGCCCGGAGGCCGGGGGGGGACCACCTAGCACAGATACGCAGTATTTT
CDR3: CASSPEAGGGPPSTDTQYF

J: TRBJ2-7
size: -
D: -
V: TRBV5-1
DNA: TGCGCCAGCAGCTTGGCAGGACCTTCCTACGAGCAGTACTTC
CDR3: CASSLAGPSYEQYF

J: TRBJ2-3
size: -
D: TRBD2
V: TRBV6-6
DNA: TGTGCCAGCAAACTGACGGGAGGCGGAGATACGCAGTATTTT
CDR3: CASKLTGGGDTQYF

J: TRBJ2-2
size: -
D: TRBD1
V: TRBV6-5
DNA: TGTGCCAGCAGTTACCTCGGGACAGCCACCGGGGAGCTGTTTTTT
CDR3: CASSYLGTATGELFF

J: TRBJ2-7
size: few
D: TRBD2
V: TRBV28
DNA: TGTGCCAGCAGTGCGCGACTAGCGGGGGACTACGAGCAGTACTTC
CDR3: CASSARLAGDYEQYF

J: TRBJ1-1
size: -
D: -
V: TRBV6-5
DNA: TGTGCCAGCAGCCGACAGGTGGGTGAAGCTTTCTTT
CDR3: CASSRQVGEAFF

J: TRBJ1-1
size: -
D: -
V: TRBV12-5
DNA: TGTGCTAGTGGTTCCCCGGCCCTCCGCGGGACTGAAGCTTTCTTT
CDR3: CASGSPALRGTEAFF

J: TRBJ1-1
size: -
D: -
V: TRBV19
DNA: TGTGCCAGTACTCTCCAGGGGCTGAACACTGAAGCTTTCTTT
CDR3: CASTLQGLNTEAFF

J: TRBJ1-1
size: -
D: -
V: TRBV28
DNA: TGTGCCAGCAGTTTACTTCCGAAGAACACTGAAGCTTTCTTT
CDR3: CASSLLPKNTEAFF

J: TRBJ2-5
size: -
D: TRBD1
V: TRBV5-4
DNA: TGTGCCAGCAGCTTGATACAGGGGTCAGAGACCCAGTACTTC
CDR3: CASSLIQGSETQYF

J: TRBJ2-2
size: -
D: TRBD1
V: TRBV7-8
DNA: TGTGCCAGCAGCTTAGGGACAGGGGTCCTGAACACCGGGGAGCTGTTTTTT
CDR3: CASSLGTGVLNTGELFF

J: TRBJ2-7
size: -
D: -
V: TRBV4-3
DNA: TGCGCCAGCAGCCAGGGCTGGACAGTTAGCTCCTACGAGCAGTACTTC
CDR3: CASSQGWTVSSYEQYF

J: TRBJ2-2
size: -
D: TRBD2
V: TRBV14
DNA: TGTGCCAGCAGCCCATTAGCGGGAGGGCCGAGGACCGGGGAGCTGTTTTTT
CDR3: CASSPLAGGPRTGELFF

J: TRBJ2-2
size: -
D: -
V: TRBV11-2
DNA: TGTGCCAGCAGTTCTCCTAGGGACTTCGACACCGGGGAGCTGTTTTTT
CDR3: CASSSPRDFDTGELFF

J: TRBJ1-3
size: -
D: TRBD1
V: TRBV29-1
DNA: TGCAGCGTTGCACAGGGGGCCCGCTCTGGAAACACCATATATTTT
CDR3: CSVAQGARSGNTIYF

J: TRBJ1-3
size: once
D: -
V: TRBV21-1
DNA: TGTGCCAGCAGCAAAGCGGGGACAGGGGTTGTTGGAAACACCATATATTTT
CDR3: CASSKAGTGVVGNTIYF

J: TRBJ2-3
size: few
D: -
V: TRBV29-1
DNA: TGCAGCGTTGTGGGCTCAACCACAGATACGCAGTATTTT
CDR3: CSVVGSTTDTQYF

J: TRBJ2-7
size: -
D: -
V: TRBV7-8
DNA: TGTGCCAGCAGCTTACGAACTGGTAGCGGCGTACCCTACGAGCAGTACTTC
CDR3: CASSLRTGSGVPYEQYF

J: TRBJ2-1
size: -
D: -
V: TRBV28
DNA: TGTGCCAGCAGTCCAGTGACTCCGAGTGGAACCGATGAGCAGTTCTTC
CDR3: CASSPVTPSGTDEQFF

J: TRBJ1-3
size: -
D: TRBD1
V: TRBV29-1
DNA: TGCAGCGTTGAGGACAGGGCTTCTGGAAACACCATATATTTT
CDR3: CSVEDRASGNTIYF

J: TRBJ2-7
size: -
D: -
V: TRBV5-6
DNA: TGTGCCAGCAGCTCGTTGTGGCTAGGCGCCAGGCTCTCCTACGAGCAGTACTTC
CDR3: CASSSLWLGARLSYEQYF